The rows below give T cell receptor beta chains drawn from one sample of a study of CD8 T cells in ankylosing spondylitis. TCRdb recomputed calls from the 5' RACE reads with MiXCR, one row per CDR3 protein. Seen here are 650,000 to 800,000 distinct CDR3 sequences, about 20% observed once, and the top ten hold 15% to 20%. The source material was blood, either unsorted or a sorted T cell fraction (not recorded which). These receptors were obtained from a male donor with ankylosing spondylitis. Both conserved end residues are part of each CDR3. D genes are given only for firm matches. Clone size is given for some rows only: seen once, a few or many times, or a class if the clone is expanded.

v_gene,j_gene,d_gene,abundance,CDR3nt,CDR3aa
TRBV30,TRBJ2-3,NA,NA,TGTGCCTGGAGCGCCCTGGGGAGCACAGATACGCAGTATTTT,CAWSALGSTDTQYF
TRBV12-3/TRBV12-4,TRBJ2-5,NA,many,TGTGCCAGCGCGGACGTCGAGACCCAGTACTTC,CASADVETQYF
TRBV27,TRBJ1-2,TRBD1,few,TGTGCCAGCAGTTACACAGGGGCGCAAGGCTACACCTTC,CASSYTGAQGYTF
TRBV7-9,TRBJ1-2,NA,NA,TGTGCCAGCAGCCCAGACACCCGGCGGAACTATGGCTACACCTTC,CASSPDTRRNYGYTF
TRBV3-1,TRBJ2-6,TRBD2,NA,TGTGCCAGCAGCCAGCGGGGGGCTGGGGCCAACGTCCTGACTTTC,CASSQRGAGANVLTF
TRBV6-1,TRBJ2-3,NA,NA,TGTGCCAGCAGTGTATCAGGGATGGCAGATACGCAGTATTTT,CASSVSGMADTQYF
TRBV24-1,TRBJ2-7,TRBD1,NA,TGTGCCACCAGTGACCACAACAGGGGCTACGAGCAGTACTTC,CATSDHNRGYEQYF
TRBV7-2,TRBJ2-2,TRBD1,NA,TGTGCCAGCAGCTTAGTAAGACAGGGGGCGAACACCGGGGAGCTGTTTTTT,CASSLVRQGANTGELFF
TRBV12-3/TRBV12-4,TRBJ2-6,NA,few,TGTGCCAGCAGTTTTAGGGGGGGCTCCGTATCTGGGGCCAACGTCCTGACTTTC,CASSFRGGSVSGANVLTF
TRBV12-3/TRBV12-4,TRBJ2-3,NA,few,TGTGCCAGCACAAGGGACTCCGGCGGCGATACGCAGTATTTT,CASTRDSGGDTQYF
TRBV6-1,TRBJ2-7,TRBD2,NA,TGTGCCAGCAGAGGACTAGCGGGAGGGTACGAGCAGTACTTC,CASRGLAGGYEQYF
TRBV2,TRBJ1-1,NA,few,TGTGCCAGCACTGACGGGGGGCTGGCTTTCTTT,CASTDGGLAFF
TRBV10-3,TRBJ2-7,NA,few,TGTGCCCTCCTAGACAGCAACTCCTACGAGCAGTACTTC,CALLDSNSYEQYF
TRBV7-9,TRBJ2-7,TRBD2,NA,TGTGCCAGCAGCTCATTAGCGGGAGGATACGAGCAGTACTTC,CASSSLAGGYEQYF
TRBV20-1,TRBJ1-1,NA,NA,TGCAGTGCTAGTTCGGTACTGAACACTGAAGCTTTCTTT,CSASSVLNTEAFF
TRBV2,TRBJ2-7,TRBD2,NA,TGTGCCAGCAGTGATTCACTAGCGGCCTTCGAGCAGTACTTC,CASSDSLAAFEQYF
TRBV7-3,TRBJ2-2,NA,NA,TGTGCCAGCAGCTTTACCTTGGACCACGCGAACACCGGGGAGCTGTTTTTT,CASSFTLDHANTGELFF
TRBV5-1,TRBJ2-7,TRBD1,few,TGCGCCAGCAGCTCGGGACAGATCGATCCCTACGAGCAGTACTTC,CASSSGQIDPYEQYF
TRBV6-1,TRBJ2-2,TRBD2,few,TGTGCCAGCAGTGAATCCCGGACTAGCGGGACCGGGGAGCTGTTTTTT,CASSESRTSGTGELFF
TRBV5-6,TRBJ1-5,NA,NA,TGTGCCAGCAGCTTGTTTACAGGGAAACAGCCCCAGCATTTT,CASSLFTGKQPQHF
TRBV7-9,TRBJ1-1,NA,few,TGTGCCAGCAGTGACGGAGGGCAAATGAACACTGAAGCTTTCTTT,CASSDGGQMNTEAFF
TRBV7-3,TRBJ2-2,TRBD2,many,TGTGCCAGCAGCTTAAAGGCTACGACTAGCGGGAGGGCTGCCACCGGGGAGCTGTTTTTT,CASSLKATTSGRAATGELFF
TRBV5-1,TRBJ1-1,TRBD1,NA,TGCGCCAGCACCAACGGACAGGGGAGGGACACTGAAGCTTTCTTT,CASTNGQGRDTEAFF
TRBV3-1,TRBJ2-7,NA,few,TGTGCCAGCAGTCCAAGGGTGCCCACGGAGCAGTACTTC,CASSPRVPTEQYF
TRBV5-6,TRBJ1-4,TRBD1,few,TGTGCCAGCAGTTTCGACAGGGGGGGGGATGAAAAACTGTTTTTT,CASSFDRGGDEKLFF
TRBV12-3/TRBV12-4,TRBJ2-7,TRBD1,NA,TGTGCCAGCAGTCTCTACCGGGACAGGGGGGCCGAGCAGTACTTC,CASSLYRDRGAEQYF
TRBV5-1,TRBJ2-3,NA,many,TGCGCCAGCAGAGTAGGACTAAGCTGGGGCACAGATACGCAGTATTTT,CASRVGLSWGTDTQYF
TRBV7-2,TRBJ2-5,NA,few,TGTGCCAGCAGCTCTAGGATGTGGTCCGCAGAGACCCAGTACTTC,CASSSRMWSAETQYF
TRBV7-6,TRBJ1-5,NA,few,TGTGCCAGCAGCTCGTCCCCGCCGGGGCATTATAGCAATCAGCCCCAGCATTTT,CASSSSPPGHYSNQPQHF
TRBV12-3/TRBV12-4,TRBJ1-2,NA,few,TGTGCCAGCAAAAGGGCGCCTAACTATGGCTACACCTTC,CASKRAPNYGYTF
TRBV29-1,TRBJ1-3,NA,few,TGCAGCGTTGTATCACGAGCTCTCTCTGGAAACACCATATATTTT,CSVVSRALSGNTIYF
TRBV4-1,TRBJ2-1,NA,few,TGCGCCAGCAGCCCTGAGATATTTCGGCGGACGGTGTTCTTC,CASSPEIFRRTVFF
TRBV5-1,TRBJ1-4,TRBD1,NA,TGCGCCAGCAGCCGACGGACAGGGGAGAATGAAAAACTGTTTTTT,CASSRRTGENEKLFF
TRBV25-1,TRBJ1-4,NA,few,TGTGCCAGCAGTGAATGGGCGGAGACTAATGAAAAACTGTTTTTT,CASSEWAETNEKLFF
TRBV7-3,TRBJ2-2,TRBD2,few,TGTGCCAGCAGCTTTACCCTCCCGGGGACTAGCGGGGGGGCCTGGGGCACCGGGGAGCTGTTTTTT,CASSFTLPGTSGGAWGTGELFF
TRBV5-1,TRBJ2-1,TRBD2,few,TGCGCCAGCAGCCACCCGGGACTAGCGGGAGAAAGGAATGAGCAGTTCTTC,CASSHPGLAGERNEQFF
TRBV7-9,TRBJ2-1,NA,few,TGTGCCAGCAGCCGGCTCGGCCCTGGGGGCGATGAGCAGTTCTTC,CASSRLGPGGDEQFF
TRBV4-2,TRBJ2-3,NA,NA,TGTGCCAGCAGCCCACTGTCCAGGGACACAGATACGCAGTATTTT,CASSPLSRDTDTQYF
TRBV12-3/TRBV12-4,TRBJ2-7,NA,few,TGTGCCAGCAGTTTTGGGGCCCCAACCTACGAGCAGTACTTC,CASSFGAPTYEQYF
TRBV7-3,TRBJ2-2,TRBD1,many,TGTGCCAGCAGCTTAGGGACAGGGGTTAACACCGGGGAGCTGTTTTTT,CASSLGTGVNTGELFF
TRBV29-1,TRBJ2-5,NA,NA,TGCAGCGGTCGTGCAGGGGAAGAGACCCAGTACTTC,CSGRAGEETQYF
TRBV5-1,TRBJ1-4,TRBD1,NA,TGCGCCAGCAGCCTCCGGACAGGGGGGGGAACTAATGAAAAACTGTTTTTT,CASSLRTGGGTNEKLFF
TRBV10-3,TRBJ2-5,NA,NA,TGTGCCATCAGTGTAGACGGCGGGGAAGGAGAGACCCAGTACTTC,CAISVDGGEGETQYF
TRBV12-3/TRBV12-4,TRBJ2-2,NA,many,TGTGCCAGCAGCCAATCAATCGGGCTCGGGGAGCTGTTTTTT,CASSQSIGLGELFF
TRBV18,TRBJ2-7,NA,NA,TGTGCCAGCTCACCACCGGGGAGGGGGCTCTACGAGCAGTACTTC,CASSPPGRGLYEQYF
TRBV18,TRBJ2-7,TRBD2,few,TGTGCCAGCACGACTAGCCAACCCTCCTACGAGCAGTACTTC,CASTTSQPSYEQYF
TRBV20-1,TRBJ2-7,NA,many,TGCAGTGCTAGTCAGGGGATCTCCTACGAGCAGTACTTC,CSASQGISYEQYF
TRBV20-1,TRBJ2-7,TRBD2,NA,TGCAGTGCCACGGGACTAGCGGGAGGCCTGTCCTACGAGCAGTACTTC,CSATGLAGGLSYEQYF
TRBV18,TRBJ2-3,NA,many,TGTGCCAGCTCACCACTCAGCACAGATACGCAGTATTTT,CASSPLSTDTQYF
TRBV12-3/TRBV12-4,TRBJ1-1,TRBD1,few,TGTGCCAGCAGACGGGGAGGGACAGGGTACACTGAAGCTTTCTTT,CASRRGGTGYTEAFF
TRBV7-8,TRBJ1-2,TRBD1,NA,TGTGCCAGCAGCTTAGGGGGACAGGAGGCTATTAGCTACACCTTC,CASSLGGQEAISYTF
TRBV12-3/TRBV12-4,TRBJ2-5,TRBD2,NA,TGTGCCAGCAGTTTAATATGGGCGGGAGGGGAAGAGACCCAGTACTTC,CASSLIWAGGEETQYF